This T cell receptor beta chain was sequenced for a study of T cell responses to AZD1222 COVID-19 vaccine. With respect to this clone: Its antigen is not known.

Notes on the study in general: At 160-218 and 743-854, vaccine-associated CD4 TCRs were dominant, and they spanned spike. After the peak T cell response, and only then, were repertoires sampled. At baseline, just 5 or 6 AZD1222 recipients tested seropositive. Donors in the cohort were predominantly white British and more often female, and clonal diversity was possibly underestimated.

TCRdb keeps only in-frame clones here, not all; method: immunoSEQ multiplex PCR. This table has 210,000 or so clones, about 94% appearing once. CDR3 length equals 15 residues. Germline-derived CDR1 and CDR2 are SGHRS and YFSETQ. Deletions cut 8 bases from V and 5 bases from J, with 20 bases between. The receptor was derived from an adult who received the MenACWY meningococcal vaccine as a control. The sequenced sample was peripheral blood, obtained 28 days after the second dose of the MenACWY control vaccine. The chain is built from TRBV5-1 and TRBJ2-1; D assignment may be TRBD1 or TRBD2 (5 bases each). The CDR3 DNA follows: TGCGCCAGTACTCTCCTCCCCCAGGGAGACAATGAGCAGTTCTTC. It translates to CASTLLPQGDNEQFF.